One sample yielded the 21 T cell receptor beta chains listed below, sequenced in a study of patients and donors after allogeneic stem cell transplantation. TCRdb itself ran the RT-PCR reads through MiXCR, one entry per CDR3 protein. Among 15,000 to 25,000 distinct CDR3 sequences listed, roughly 4.5% were seen once. Material: blood, either unsorted or a sorted T cell fraction (not recorded which). These receptors came from a human donor who was either an allogeneic HSCT recipient or a stem cell or donor lymphocyte infusion donor (not recorded which). It is not recorded whose cells these are; they may come from a transplant donor.

This clonotype appeared a few times. The CDR3 DNA sequence: TGTGCCAGCAGTGGGCGGGGTTGGGAGACCCAGTACTTC. Its translation: CASSGRGWETQYF. The chain links TRBV2 to TRBJ2-5; D possibly corresponds to TRBD2 (6 bases). Per germline, CDR1 SNHLY and CDR2 FYNNEI. With 4 bases removed from V and 5 bases from J, the gap between germline ends came to 11 bases. The CDR3 totals 13 residues.

This clonotype was found many times. The rearrangement joins TRBV7-7 to TRBJ2-1; 7 bases are a match to TRBD2. CDR3 length equals 18 residues. The V gene's germline CDR1 is SSHAT and CDR2 FNYEAQ (reference sequence). With V trimmed by 5 bases and J by 6 bases, 19 bases remained unmatched. The CDR3 region is CASSPWASGHSGRNEQFF. DNA of the CDR3: TGTGCCAGCAGCCCCTGGGCTAGCGGCCACTCGGGTCGCAATGAGCAGTTCTTC.

This clonotype was found many times. The chain joins TRBV6-1 to TRBJ2-3; TRBD2 agrees at 8 bases. The V and J ends lost 7 bases and 6 bases, in that order; junction bases with no gene match: 9. The CDR3 covers 14 residues. Per germline, CDR1 MNHNS and CDR2 SASEGT. This CDR3 reads CASKGGTSRDTQYF. DNA for the CDR3: TGTGCCAGCAAGGGCGGGACTAGTCGCGATACGCAGTATTTT.

This clonotype was found many times. V gene TRBV10-1 combines with J gene TRBJ2-3, with D hard to call. The germline V gene has CDR1 WNHNN and CDR2 SYGVQD (reference sequence). V lost 4 bases, J lost 0 bases, and 11 bases lay in between. The CDR3 loop spans 15 amino acids. CDR3 sequence reads: CASSVRRTSTDTQYF. DNA for the CDR3: TGCGCCAGCAGTGTTCGGAGAACTAGCACAGATACGCAGTATTTT.

This clonotype was observed at least ten times. V usage is TRBV3-1 and J usage is TRBJ2-5; 8 nucleotides match TRBD1. Trimming cost V 4 bases and J 5 bases; bases outside gene matches: 6. The CDR3 contains 14 residues. In germline, CDR1 is LGHDT, CDR2 YNNKEL (reference sequence). CDR3 sequence: CASSPQGAGETQYF. The CDR3 nucleotides are TGTGCCAGCAGCCCCCAGGGGGCAGGGGAGACCCAGTACTTC.

The sample holds a few counts of this clonotype. The chain joins TRBV18 to TRBJ2-7; maybe TRBD2 (5 bases). The CDR3 totals 15 residues. V was shortened by 1 base and J by 3 bases, with 13 bases between the two germline ends. The V gene's germline CDR1 is KGHSH and CDR2 LQKENI. The CDR3 nucleotides are TGTGCCAGCTCACCACGAAGGGATACTAGCTACGAGCAGTACTTC. Translation gives CASSPRRDTSYEQYF.

This clonotype was observed at least ten times. The V call is TRBV3-1, the J call TRBJ2-3, with 7 nucleotides matching TRBD2. J gave up 0 bases and V 4 bases, and 1 base lay outside the gene matches. This CDR3 is 14 amino acids long. Germline V gene data show CDR1 as LGHDT and CDR2 as YNNKEL (reference sequence). The CDR3 bases are TGTGCCAGCAGCCCGCGGGGGAGCACAGATACGCAGTATTTT. Amino acids: CASSPRGSTDTQYF.

This clonotype was detected ten times or more. The chain combines TRBV21-1 with TRBJ2-1; the tabulated D call, TRBD2, remains unverified against the DNA. TRBV21-1 is a documented pseudogene. The CDR3 length is 16 residues. CDR3 sequence reads: CASSNLPAGICNEQFF. CDR3 sequence (DNA): TGTGCCAGCAGCAATCTTCCAGCGGGGATTTGCAATGAGCAGTTCTTC.

This clonotype was observed at least ten times. The gene calls are TRBV5-1 and TRBJ2-5, with D perhaps TRBD1 or TRBD2 (5 bases each). V shed 4 bases and J shed 1 base, with 14 bases lying between them. CDR3 length: 15 residues. Germline loops: CDR1 SGHRS, CDR2 YFSETQ. CDR3 amino acids: CASSIWPGPQETQYF. The CDR3 bases are TGCGCCAGCAGCATATGGCCGGGACCCCAAGAGACCCAGTACTTC.

The chain is built from TRBV7-9 and TRBJ1-5; no definite D call. CDR3 length: 14 amino acids. Trimming took 1 base from V and 3 from J, leaving 7 bases between them. CDR1 SEHNR and CDR2 FQNEAQ come from the germline V gene (reference sequence). The CDR3 loop is CASSLGGNNQPQHF. CDR3 nucleotides: TGTGCCAGCAGCTTAGGTGGCAACAATCAGCCCCAGCATTTT.

This clonotype has at least ten counts. The J gene is TRBJ2-7, the V gene TRBV9, with 7 bases aligning to TRBD1. The CDR3 covers 15 residues. Per the germline V gene, CDR1 is SGDLS and CDR2 is YYNGEE. The V gene end was trimmed by 0 bases and the J gene end by 2 bases; junction bases not matched to a gene: 5. The CDR3 nucleotides read TGTGCCAGCAGCGTAGCTGGGACAGCTACCTACGAGCAGTACTTC. Its protein is CASSVAGTATYEQYF.

The table lists this clonotype with many counts. The chain combines TRBV19 with TRBJ2-1; no definite D call. V lost 5 bases and J lost 3, with 11 bases in between. CDR3 length: 14 residues. Germline V lookup: CDR1 LNHDA, CDR2 SQIVND (reference sequence). For the CDR3, the DNA is TGTGCCAGTAGTCGGCTAGAAGGCTACAATGAGCAGTTCTTC. Amino acids: CASSRLEGYNEQFF.

The table lists this clonotype with many counts. The chain is built from TRBV5-1 and TRBJ1-4; D unresolved. Germline V lookup: CDR1 SGHRS, CDR2 YFSETQ. This CDR3 has 14 residues. The ends were cut back, 0 bases at V and 7 bases at J, with 10 bases in the middle. CDR3 protein: CASSLVSGTEKLFF. CDR3 sequence (DNA): TGCGCCAGCAGCTTGGTTTCAGGTACTGAAAAACTGTTTTTT.

This clonotype was counted many times. CDR3 region: CASSLVPGGTETQYF. Here the CDR3 DNA reads TGCGCCAGCAGCTTGGTTCCAGGGGGGACGGAGACCCAGTACTTC. The chain uses TRBV5-1 and TRBJ2-5; possibly TRBD1 for D (7 bases). Germline V gene data show CDR1 as SGHRS and CDR2 as YFSETQ. The CDR3 sequence is 15 residues long. V lost 0 bases, J lost 5 bases, and 14 bases lay in between.

This clonotype has more than one count but fewer than ten. The chain has TRBV29-1 and TRBJ1-2; possibly TRBD1 for D (5 bases). This CDR3 contains 15 residues. Deletions cut 6 bases from V and 4 bases from J, with 21 bases between. Looked up from germline, CDR1 is SQVTM and CDR2 is ANQGSEA. Here the CDR3 DNA reads TGCAGCGTGTCGGACATCCTCTTGGATCGCTATGGCTACACCTTC. It yields the protein CSVSDILLDRYGYTF. The full variable domain, with the rest looked up from reference TRBV29-1 and TRBJ1-2, is SAVISQKPSRDICQRGTSLTIQCQVDSQVTMMFWYRQQPGQSLTLIATANQGSEATYESGFVIDKFPISRPNLTFSTLTVSNMSPEDSSIYLCSVSDILLDRYGYTFGSGTRLTVV.

This clonotype was counted many times. The CDR3 here is CASSLWAGLNTEAFF. Here the CDR3 DNA reads TGTGCCAGCAGCTTATGGGCAGGGTTGAACACTGAAGCTTTCTTT. The rearrangement joins TRBV7-9 to TRBJ1-1; tentatively, D is TRBD1 (5 bases). CDR1 SEHNR and CDR2 FQNEAQ come from the germline V gene (reference sequence). The CDR3 is 15 residues long. The germline V and J ends were trimmed by 2 bases and 0 bases, with 10 bases remaining between them.

The chain combines TRBV7-6 with TRBJ1-3; tentative D call: TRBD1 (6 bases). The germline CDR1 and CDR2 sequences are SGHVS and FNYEAQ. The length of the CDR3 is 14 residues. V lost 7 bases and J 4 bases, leaving 14 bases between the germline ends. CDR3 nucleotides: TGTGCCAGCATCAGGACAGCGGGGGGAAACACCATATATTTT. Translation: CASIRTAGGNTIYF. Looking up the rest from reference TRBV7-6 and TRBJ1-3 gives the full variable domain: GAGVSQSPRYKVTKRGQDVALRCDPISGHVSLYWYRQALGQGPEFLTYFNYEAQQDKSGLPNDRFSAERPEGSISTLTIQRTEQRDSAMYRCASIRTAGGNTIYFGEGSWLTVV.

This clonotype has at least ten counts. The rearrangement joins TRBV29-1 to TRBJ2-3; 8 bases align to TRBD1. The CDR3 runs 14 residues. Germline loops: CDR1 SQVTM, CDR2 ANQGSEA. After removal of 6 bases from V and 3 bases from J, the junction contained 8 bases not matched to a gene. CDR3 protein: CSVRTGSLTDTQYF. CDR3 nucleotide sequence: TGCAGCGTGCGGACAGGGAGCTTGACAGATACGCAGTATTTT.

This clonotype was counted a few times. The junction differs from germline at one of its ends, possibly a read error. The V call is TRBV10-3, the J call TRBJ1-1; TRBD1 agrees at 8 bases. CDR1 is ENHRY and CDR2 is SYGVKD in the germline V gene. This CDR3 comprises 14 residues. In DNA, the CDR3 is TGTGCCATCACCGGACAGGGTTCGGGCACTGAAGTTTCCTTT. It specifies CAITGQGSGTEVSF.

This clonotype is termed medium-sized. The chain links TRBV25-1 to TRBJ2-3; no definite D call. Trimming took 6 bases from V and 0 from J, leaving 4 bases between them. Germline loops: CDR1 MGHDK, CDR2 SYGVNS. This CDR3 has 12 amino acids. The chain's CDR3 is CASRQSTDTQYF. CDR3 coding DNA: TGTGCCAGCAGGCAGAGCACAGATACGCAGTATTTT.

Many counts were recorded for this clonotype. V is TRBV4-2 and J is TRBJ2-7; D is perhaps TRBD1 or TRBD2 (5 bases each). Trimming removed 4 bases from V and 2 bases from J, with 9 bases in between. The CDR3 totals 13 residues. Per the germline V gene, CDR1 is LGHNA and CDR2 is YNFKEQ. The CDR3 region has the DNA TGTGCCAGCAGCCGGGACGGGACCTACGAGCAGTACTTC. Translation: CASSRDGTYEQYF.